One sample yielded the 18 T cell receptor beta chains listed below, sequenced in a study of blood T cells in healthy people across ages. A J-beta primer mix and a sample-barcoded 5' primer were used in a second PCR of about 7 to 12 cycles. TCRdb reprocessed the 5' RACE reads with MiXCR, giving one entry per CDR3 protein. The repertoire consists of roughly 1,700,000 distinct CDR3 sequences, with roughly 27% occurring once and the leading ten covering around 7.7%. The sequenced sample consisted of blood. The origin of the receptors is a woman aged 25 to 39 in good health.

This clonotype has only a few counts. The V call is TRBV30, the J call TRBJ1-2; 9 bases line up with TRBD1. This CDR3 has 15 residues. With 5 bases clipped from V and 2 bases from J, the junction kept 9 bases outside the gene matches. Germline assignment: CDR1 GTSNPN and CDR2 SVGIG (reference sequence). The CDR3 DNA follows: TGTGCCTGGTACGGACAGGGGATACTGAACTATGGCTACACCTTC. This sequence encodes CAWYGQGILNYGYTF.

As for this clonotype: The junction differs from germline at one of its ends, possibly a read error. The rearrangement links TRBV6-2 or TRBV6-3 to TRBJ2-4; TRBD1 aligns across 8 bases. Per germline, CDR1 MNHEY and CDR2 SVGEGT. CDR3 length: 17 amino acids. CDR3 DNA: TGTGCCAGCAGTTACCTACGACAGGGGACAACCAAAAACAATCAGTACTTC. It translates to CASSYLRQGTTKNNQYF.

This clonotype was seen a handful of times. V and J are TRBV7-6 and TRBJ2-3; D is uncertain. This CDR3 spans 14 amino acids. Germline loops: CDR1 SGHVS, CDR2 FNYEAQ. V was trimmed by 4 bases and J by 0 bases, leaving 8 bases between them. CDR3 residues: CASSSSSSTDTQYF. The CDR3 DNA reads as TGTGCCAGCAGCTCCTCCTCAAGCACAGATACGCAGTATTTT.

In DNA, the CDR3 is TGTGCCAGCAGCATGGACAGGGGGTCCGGGGAGCTGTTTTTT. Translating it yields CASSMDRGSGELFF. The chain couples TRBV7-2 to TRBJ2-2, with 10 bases aligning to TRBD1. Germline CDR1 and CDR2: SGHTA and FQGNSA. V lost 5 bases to trimming and J lost 6 bases; unmatched junction nucleotides: 3. The length of the CDR3 is 14 residues.

This clonotype was picked up a small number of times. Since a much larger clone is just one base distant, this may be a read error. V usage is TRBV20-1 and J usage is TRBJ2-1, with 12 bases fitting TRBD2. CDR1 and CDR2 from the germline V gene are DFQATT and SNEGSKA (reference sequence). The V segment lost 5 bases and the J segment 8 bases; nucleotides outside the gene matches: 10. The CDR3 is 15 amino acids. The CDR3, as DNA: TGCAGTGCTCGCCTAGCGGGAGGGCCGGGATATGAGCAGTTCTTC. Amino acids: CSARLAGGPGYEQFF.

This clonotype was picked up a small number of times. The J gene is TRBJ2-3, the V gene TRBV29-1; a weak D match, TRBD2 (5 bases). V lost 4 bases to trimming and J lost 3 bases, with 11 bases between them. The germline CDR1 and CDR2 sequences are SQVTM and ANQGSEA. The CDR3 spans 13 residues. CDR3 DNA sequence: TGCAGCGTTGGACTAAGACCAACAGATACGCAGTATTTT. As protein: CSVGLRPTDTQYF.

Turning to this clonotype: One end of the junction fails to match germline, which may point to a read error. This chain uses TRBV20-1 with TRBJ2-1; 10 bases are shared with TRBD2. Germline assignment: CDR1 DFQATT and CDR2 SNEGSKA (reference sequence). The CDR3 runs to 15 residues. CDR3 region: CSAGDLLAGENEQFF. The CDR3 bases are TGCAGTGCTGGAGATCTGCTAGCGGGAGAAAATGAGCAGTTCTTC.

The chain links TRBV29-1 to TRBJ1-1, with a weak D call TRBD1 (6 bases). Trimming removed 6 bases from V and 1 base from J, with 9 bases in between. This CDR3 spans 12 amino acids. The germline CDR1 and CDR2 sequences are SQVTM and ANQGSEA. CDR3 nucleotide sequence: TGCAGCGTCTGGGGGCAGAACACTGAAGCTTTCTTT. This encodes CSVWGQNTEAFF. The variable domain in full, completed from reference TRBV29-1 and TRBJ1-1, reads SAVISQKPSRDICQRGTSLTIQCQVDSQVTMMFWYRQQPGQSLTLIATANQGSEATYESGFVIDKFPISRPNLTFSTLTVSNMSPEDSSIYLCSVWGQNTEAFFGQGTRLTVV.

This rearrangement joins TRBV2 to TRBJ1-5, with a tentative D call TRBD1 (6 bases). CDR3 size: 14 residues. V was trimmed by 5 bases and J by 3 bases, leaving 11 bases between them. Germline values: CDR1 SNHLY, CDR2 FYNNEI. CDR3 in DNA: TGTGCCAGCAGTACCGACAGGTTCAATCAGCCCCAGCATTTT. Encoded protein: CASSTDRFNQPQHF. Filled out from reference TRBV2 and TRBJ1-5, the complete variable domain reads EPEVTQTPSHQVTQMGQEVILRCVPISNHLYFYWYRQILGQKVEFLVSFYNNEISEKSEIFDDQFSVERPDGSNFTLKIRSTKLEDSAMYFCASSTDRFNQPQHFGDGTRLSIL.

This clonotype was seen a few times. The V and J genes are TRBV4-1 and TRBJ1-2; D may be TRBD1 (5 bases). CDR3 length equals 16 residues. V shed 0 bases and J shed 2 bases, with 13 bases lying between them. Germline V lookup: CDR1 MGHRA, CDR2 YSYEKL. The CDR3: CASSQEQAAGNYGYTF. The CDR3 DNA is TGCGCCAGCAGCCAAGAACAGGCAGCTGGAAACTATGGCTACACCTTC.

The rearrangement links TRBV9 to TRBJ2-1; D gene ambiguous. From germline, CDR1 is SGDLS and CDR2 YYNGEE. Between the trimmed V and J ends, which lost 2 bases and 6 bases, there was a span of 6 bases. The CDR3 has 12 residues. The DNA for the CDR3 is TGTGCCAGCAGCGTCAGGTTCAATGAGCAGTTCTTC. It codes for CASSVRFNEQFF. Complete variable domain (other parts from reference TRBV9 and TRBJ2-1): DSGVTQTPKHLITATGQRVTLRCSPRSGDLSVYWYQQSLDQGLQFLIQYYNGEERAKGNILERFSAQQFPDLHSELNLSSLELGDSALYFCASSVRFNEQFFGPGTRLTVL.

The rearrangement joins TRBV7-9 to TRBJ2-1; TRBD2 matches at 8 bases. V shed 5 bases, J shed 7 bases, and the junction held 10 bases outside the gene matches. The CDR3 has 15 residues. Germline CDR1 reads SEHNR; CDR2 reads FQNEAQ (reference sequence). Here the CDR3 DNA reads TGTGCCAGCAGCCCATCAGGGACTAGGTGGAATGAGCAGTTCTTC. It encodes CASSPSGTRWNEQFF.

This clonotype showed up just a few times. The V call is TRBV3-1, the J call TRBJ2-6; 7 bases are a match to TRBD1. The CDR3 is 19 residues long. From germline, CDR1 is LGHDT and CDR2 YNNKEL (reference sequence). The V segment lost 2 bases and the J segment 4 bases; nucleotides outside the gene matches: 14. CDR3 protein: CASSQTDRAAFSGANVLTF. The CDR3 bases are TGTGCCAGCAGCCAAACCGACAGGGCTGCGTTCTCGGGGGCCAACGTCCTGACTTTC.

This clonotype was seen repeatedly, ten times or more. The genes are TRBV2 and TRBJ2-7, with D unclear. Germline V gives CDR1 SNHLY, CDR2 FYNNEI. The V end was cut by 3 bases, the J end by 6 bases, with 12 bases between. This CDR3 has 13 amino acids. The CDR3 reads CASSDRTLPEQYF. CDR3 nucleotides: TGTGCCAGCAGTGACAGGACCCTCCCCGAGCAGTACTTC.

In the case of this clonotype: Possible read error: a much larger clone is one base away. The chain carries TRBV28 and TRBJ2-1, with 8 bases matching TRBD2. The CDR3 has 15 amino acids. The germline V gene encodes CDR1 MDHEN and CDR2 SYDVKM. CDR3 DNA sequence: TGTGCCGTTACCGCGGGGGGCCATAACTACAATAAGCAGTTCTTC. Its protein product is CAVTAGGHNYNKQFF.

About this clonotype: A read error may account for a junction end that differs from germline. The chain combines TRBV6-5 with TRBJ2-1, with TRBD1 matching over 10 bases. CDR1 MNHEY and CDR2 SVGAGI come from the germline V gene. The CDR3 spans 15 residues. CDR3 protein: CAISSQGTGDYEQFF. CDR3 coding DNA: TGTGCCATCAGTTCTCAGGGGACAGGGGACTACGAGCAGTTCTTC.

The chain employs TRBV6-8 and TRBJ1-4; 9 positions match TRBD1. This CDR3 contains 15 residues. In germline, CDR1 is MNHGY, CDR2 SAAAGT. The V and J ends lost 2 bases and 7 bases, in that order; junction bases with no gene match: 5. As DNA, the CDR3 is TGTGCCAGCAGTTACGCGGGACAGGGTGGTGAAAAACTGTTTTTT. Amino acids: CASSYAGQGGEKLFF.

A few counts support this clonotype. The chain recombines TRBV5-5 with TRBJ2-6; 7 nucleotides match TRBD1. Germline CDR1 reads SGHKS; CDR2 reads YYEKEE (reference sequence). With 4 bases clipped from V and 0 bases from J, the junction kept 13 bases outside the gene matches. CDR3 length equals 19 residues. The CDR3 loop is CASSRLSGTANSGANVLTF. In DNA, the CDR3 is TGTGCCAGCAGCCGCCTTTCCGGGACAGCCAACTCTGGGGCCAACGTCCTGACTTTC.